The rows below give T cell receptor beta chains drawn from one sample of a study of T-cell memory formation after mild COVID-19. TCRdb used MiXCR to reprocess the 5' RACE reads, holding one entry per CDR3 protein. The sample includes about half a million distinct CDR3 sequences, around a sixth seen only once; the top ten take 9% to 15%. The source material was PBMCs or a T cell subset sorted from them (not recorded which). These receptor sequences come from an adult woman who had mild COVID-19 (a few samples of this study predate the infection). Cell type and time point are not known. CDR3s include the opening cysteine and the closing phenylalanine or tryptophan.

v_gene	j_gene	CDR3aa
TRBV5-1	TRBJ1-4	CASSPGRGRSEKLFF
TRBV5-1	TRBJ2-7	CASAPTGEIYEQYF
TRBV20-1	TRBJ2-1	CSAIRGPGRYNEQFF
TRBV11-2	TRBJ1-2	CASSLEGQLTNYGYTF
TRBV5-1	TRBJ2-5	CDSSLEGGETQYF
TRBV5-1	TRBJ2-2	CASSWEPTTGELFF
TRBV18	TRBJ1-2	CASSRPGTGTNYGYTF
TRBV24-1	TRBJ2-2	CATSDFPRGLTGELFF
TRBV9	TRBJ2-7	CASSEGGRYYEQYF
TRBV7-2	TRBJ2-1	CASNSPRGTSGRYEQFF
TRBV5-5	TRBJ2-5	CASSPSAVVKTQYF
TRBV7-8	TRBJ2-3	CASSLMVSSDTQYF
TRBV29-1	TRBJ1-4	CSVTEQGPEKLFF
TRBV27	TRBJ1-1	CASSLFGSSNTEAFF
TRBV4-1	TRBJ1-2	CARSQELRGYDYGYTF
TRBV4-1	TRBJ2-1	CASSQEFAGGRYNEQFF
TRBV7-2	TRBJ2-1	CASSLAAGGVYNEQFF
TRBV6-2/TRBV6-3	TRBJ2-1	CASSNPGGQGPYNEQFF
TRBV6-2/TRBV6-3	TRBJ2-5	CASSRPSGRKTQYF
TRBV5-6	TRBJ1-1	CASSLGVWGNTEAFF
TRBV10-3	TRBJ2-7	CAVHRGDYEQYF
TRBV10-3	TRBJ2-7	CAISGARYEQYF
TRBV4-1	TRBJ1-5	CASSRPSGRVPYSNQPQHF
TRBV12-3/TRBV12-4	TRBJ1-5	CASSKDIYSNQPQHF
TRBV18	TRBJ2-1	CASSPRGGAEQFF
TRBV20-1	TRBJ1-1	CSASTETGRTEAFF
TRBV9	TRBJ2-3	CASSAPKSTSGGSTDTQYF
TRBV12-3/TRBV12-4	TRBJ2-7	CASSLDTARGNEQYF